This T cell receptor beta chain was found in a study of lymphopenia after photon versus proton radiotherapy (dated by TCRdb to between 2018 and 2021). A note on the overall study: The immunological effects of photon versus proton radiation therapy were compared in patients with gastrointestinal tumors who developed high-grade lymphopenia. The roughly 21 patients in the cohort had gastrointestinal tumors, were treated with either photon or proton therapy, and subsequently developed lymphopenia. The study aimed to characterize how the two radiation modalities differ in their impact on the immune system.

Library preparation employed the immunoSEQ multiplex PCR assay. Alongside multiparametric flow cytometry, deep sequencing of rearranged TCR beta loci was used to profile the T cell repertoires. TCRdb provides this immuneACCESS table in a form limited to in-frame rearrangements. Some clones are lacking; in checked studies, under half of them reflect an unresolved V gene, and why the rest are absent is not known. This sample gives around 53,000 clones in total; approximately 82% of them show up just once. The ten most abundant clones make up 25% to 30% of the sample. Summary of the overall study and its limitations: The authors looked at the survival association only in patients who died, and they framed better survival with proton therapy as a possibility rather than a demonstrated result. Across the cohort, a larger post-nadir drop in TCR diversity was inversely correlated with overall survival time among patients who died. During treatment, patients who received proton therapy stayed relatively stable, whereas patients who received photon therapy lost naive T cells and TCR diversity and gained effector/memory populations. After the lymphocyte count nadir, oligoclonal expansion, especially of CD8+ Temra cells, was observed in photon-treated repertoires, and the drop in diversity was driven by this expansion.

In regard to this clone: This receptor's antigen is unknown. No base-level quality is on record; no much larger clone is a single base apart.

This TCR was recovered from a man aged 45-60 years with gastric cancer. The sample here was peripheral blood, taken from a patient treated with photon-based radiotherapy.

The sequenced DNA: TGCGCCAGCAGCCCGGGCGCAGGGATGAACACTGAAGCTTTCTTT. Its coded protein is CASSPGAGMNTEAFF. The chain is assembled from TRBV4-3 and TRBJ1-1, with a tentative D gene TRBD1 over 5 matching bases. V is shortened by 4 bases, J by 0 bases, and the region joining them spans 12 bases. CDR1 LGHNA and CDR2 YSLEER were looked up in the germline V gene. From its cysteine to its phenylalanine, the CDR3 spans 15 amino acids. Only the CDR3 region is kept as DNA, spanning 45 bases read in frame from base 1.